This entry lists 6 T cell receptor beta chains sequenced from one sample in a study of T cell responses to AZD1222 COVID-19 vaccine. Repertoires were generated with immunoSEQ multiplex PCR, while TCRdb's copy carries only in-frame clones and drops some. The sample gives tens of thousands of clones, around 88% of which show up once; around 21% is in the top ten. The sample here was peripheral blood, taken on day 0 of AZD1222 vaccination. These receptors all stem from an adult in good health.

The CDR3 sequence: CASSYFSPTSPDTQYF. In DNA form, the CDR3 reads TGTGCCAGCAGTTACTTTAGTCCGACTAGCCCAGATACGCAGTATTTT. The chain recombines TRBV6-2 or TRBV6-3 with TRBJ2-3; 7 bases match TRBD2. Losses at the gene ends were 1 base for V and 4 bases for J; bases not matched to a gene: 8. Germline V lookup: CDR1 MNHEY, CDR2 SVGEGT. This CDR3 region has 16 residues.

This clone was seen only a few times. The chain links TRBV14 to TRBJ1-1; D remains unclear. This CDR3 contains 13 residues. Germline CDR1 and CDR2: SGHDN and FVKESK. Trimming took off 9 bases at V and 11 bases at J, with 22 bases between the two ends. CDR3 bases: TGTGCCAGACAGTTTTCTAAGAACGGAGGGGCTTTCTTT. Translation gives CARQFSKNGGAFF. Supplemented by reference TRBV14 and TRBJ1-1, the full variable domain reads EAGVTQFPSHSVIEKGQTVTLRCDPISGHDNLYWYRRVMGKEIKFLLHFVKESKQDESGMPNNRFLAERTGGTYSTLKVQPAELEDSGVYFCARQFSKNGGAFFGQGTRLTVV.

The V and J genes are TRBV5-4 and TRBJ2-7; either TRBD1 or TRBD2 may supply D (6 bases each). The CDR3 has 13 residues. The V and J ends lost 3 bases and 7 bases respectively, with 14 bases between them. The germline CDR1 and CDR2 sequences are SGHNT and YYREEE (reference sequence). CDR3 sequence reads: CASSSWGAREQYF. The CDR3 DNA reads as TGTGCCAGCAGCTCCTGGGGGGCGAGGGAGCAGTACTTC.

The CDR3 protein is CASSESGTSGPLEFF. In DNA, the CDR3 is TGTGCCAGCAGTGAATCCGGGACTAGCGGCCCCCTGGAGTTCTTC. The chain has TRBV6-1 and TRBJ2-1, with 11 nucleotides matching TRBD2. V shed 2 bases, J shed 14 bases, and the junction held 11 bases outside the gene matches. Germline V gene data show CDR1 as MNHNS and CDR2 as SASEGT. This CDR3 region has 15 residues.

The rearrangement links TRBV10-3 to TRBJ2-2, with TRBD1 identical over 10 bases. Per the germline V gene, CDR1 is ENHRY and CDR2 is SYGVKD. V shed 7 bases and J 3 bases; nucleotides not matched to a gene: 2. CDR3 length: 14 residues. The CDR3: CAIMGTGDTGELFF. As DNA, the CDR3 is TGTGCCATCATGGGGACAGGGGACACCGGGGAGCTGTTTTTT.

The J gene is TRBJ1-5, the V gene TRBV2; D not resolved. Per germline, CDR1 SNHLY and CDR2 FYNNEI. The CDR3 runs 15 residues. The V end lost 3 bases, the J end lost 0 bases, and 9 bases lay between the germline ends. The CDR3 loop reads CASSDYKYSNQPQHF. CDR3 in DNA: TGTGCCAGCAGTGATTACAAATATAGCAATCAGCCCCAGCATTTT.